Each of the 18 T cell receptor beta chains below was sequenced from the same sample in a study of shared clonotypes between healthy human individuals. The repertoire was sequenced with immunoSEQ multiplex PCR; TCRdb's copy has only in-frame clones and lacks some. This table holds roughly 1.4 million clones, around 98.5% found once. What was sequenced was naive CD4+ T cells sorted from blood. Specified subset: CD45RA+ positively selected. The receptors stem from a man aged 25-45 years in good health.

The genes are TRBV10-3 and TRBJ2-3, with unresolved D. CDR1 is ENHRY, CDR2 SYGVKD, per germline. This CDR3 has 11 amino acids. Trimming left V 6 bases short and J 2 bases short, with 3 bases between. CDR3 in amino acids: CAIRTTDTQYF. The CDR3 DNA follows: TGTGCCATCAGGACCACAGATACGCAGTATTTT.

On this clone itself: Additional DNA sequences in this sample encode the identical CDR3. The genes are TRBV5-1 and TRBJ2-2; TRBD1 is a possible D gene (5 bases). Trimming cost V 0 bases and J 1 base, with 7 bases left between them. The CDR3 is made up of 15 amino acids. The germline CDR1 and CDR2 sequences are SGHRS and YFSETQ. The CDR3 sequence is CASSLDGQNTGELFF. The CDR3 DNA follows: TGCGCCAGCAGCTTGGATGGACAGAACACCGGGGAGCTGTTTTTT.

The rearrangement links TRBV5-6 to TRBJ2-1, with 8 bases aligning to TRBD2. The V and J ends lost 0 bases and 6 bases, in that order; junction bases with no gene match: 8. CDR3 length: 16 amino acids. CDR1 and CDR2 from the germline V gene are SGHDT and YYEEEE. The CDR3 is CASSLAGRGDRNEQFF. CDR3 in DNA: TGTGCCAGCAGCTTGGCCGGGAGGGGTGATCGCAATGAGCAGTTCTTC.

The chain joins TRBV19 to TRBJ1-5; the match to TRBD1 covers 10 bases. CDR1 is LNHDA and CDR2 is SQIVND in the germline V gene (reference sequence). The CDR3 is made up of 15 amino acids. V lost 5 bases and J lost 6; bases outside the gene matches: 7. The CDR3 sequence is CASSRGGQGGQPQHF. DNA for the CDR3: TGTGCCAGTAGTCGAGGTGGACAGGGGGGTCAGCCCCAGCATTTT.

The V call is TRBV7-8, the J call TRBJ1-5; 9 nucleotides align to TRBD1. The ends lost 5 bases at V and 11 bases at J; junction bases unmatched: 13. Germline loops: CDR1 SGHVS, CDR2 FQNEAQ. The CDR3 has 15 amino acids. CDR3 in DNA: TGTGCCAGCAGCGCCTATACAGGGGGCTTGGGGACCCAGCATTTT. Residues: CASSAYTGGLGTQHF.

This chain connects TRBV5-1 to TRBJ1-1, with 7 bases fitting TRBD1. The ends lost 5 bases at V and 8 bases at J; junction bases unmatched: 12. From germline, CDR1 is SGHRS and CDR2 YFSETQ. The CDR3 consists of 14 residues. The CDR3 reads CASRITGDGTEAFF. The CDR3 DNA reads as TGCGCCAGCAGAATTACAGGGGATGGTACGGAAGCTTTCTTT. Complete variable domain (other parts from reference TRBV5-1 and TRBJ1-1): KAGVTQTPRYLIKTRGQQVTLSCSPISGHRSVSWYQQTPGQGLQFLFEYFSETQRNKGNFPGRFSGRQFSNSRSEMNVSTLELGDSALYLCASRITGDGTEAFFGQGTRLTVV.

The chain links TRBV5-3 to TRBJ2-7; 8 positions match TRBD2. TRBV5-3 is annotated as an ORF whose role is uncertain. V lost 6 bases, J lost 2 bases, and 10 bases stayed unmatched. There are 15 residues in the CDR3. DNA of the CDR3: TGTGCCAGAAACACTCCGGGAGGGGCTACCTACGAGCAGTACTTC. It codes for CARNTPGGATYEQYF.

This chain joins TRBV18 and TRBJ2-1, with TRBD2 matching over 11 bases. CDR1 is KGHSH, CDR2 LQKENI, per germline. The CDR3 spans 16 residues. V was pared by 3 bases and J by 6 bases, with 7 bases of the junction left unmatched. The CDR3 loop is CASSPLTSGTFNEQFF. CDR3 DNA: TGTGCCAGCTCACCGTTGACTAGCGGGACGTTCAATGAGCAGTTCTTC. Filled out from reference TRBV18 and TRBJ2-1, the complete variable domain reads NAGVMQNPRHLVRRRGQEARLRCSPMKGHSHVYWYRQLPEEGLKFMVYLQKENIIDESGMPKERFSAEFPKEGPSILRIQQVVRGDSAAYFCASSPLTSGTFNEQFFGPGTRLTVL.

This chain joins TRBV7-9 and TRBJ2-7; D is perhaps TRBD1 (6 bases). CDR1 and CDR2 from the germline V gene are SEHNR and FQNEAQ (reference sequence). The CDR3 has 15 amino acids. V was shortened by 3 bases and J by 2 bases, with 14 bases between the two germline ends. Written as DNA, the CDR3 is TGTGCCAGCAGCTTGGGGGCGGGCCTAGCCTACGAGCAGTACTTC. It translates to CASSLGAGLAYEQYF.

On this clone itself: Other DNA sequences in this sample translate to the same CDR3. V gene TRBV29-1 combines with J gene TRBJ1-4; D may be TRBD1 (5 bases). Trimming took off 3 bases at V and 7 bases at J, with 9 bases between the two ends. CDR1 and CDR2 from the germline V gene are SQVTM and ANQGSEA. The CDR3 sequence is 12 residues long. The CDR3 reads CSVEGGGEKLFF. The CDR3 nucleotides are TGCAGCGTTGAGGGGGGTGGTGAAAAACTGTTTTTT.

The rearrangement links TRBV11-2 to TRBJ2-1; 15 bases line up with TRBD2. The V segment lost 8 bases and the J segment 9 bases; nucleotides outside the gene matches: 8. This CDR3 spans 15 amino acids. Germline CDR1 is SGHAT and CDR2 is FQNNGV. The CDR3 here is CASVGLAGGQGEQFF. CDR3 DNA: TGTGCCAGCGTCGGACTAGCGGGAGGGCAGGGTGAGCAGTTCTTC.

This chain connects TRBV28 to TRBJ2-7, with TRBD1 identical over 8 bases. Germline CDR1 reads MDHEN; CDR2 reads SYDVKM. V lost 6 bases to trimming and J lost 0 bases; unmatched junction nucleotides: 1. This CDR3 has 13 residues. CDR3 loop: CASRGQASYEQYF. The CDR3 coding sequence is TGTGCCAGCAGGGGACAGGCCTCCTACGAGCAGTACTTC. The full variable domain, with the rest looked up from reference TRBV28 and TRBJ2-7, is DVKVTQSSRYLVKRTGEKVFLECVQDMDHENMFWYRQDPGLGLRLIYFSYDVKMKEKGDIPEGYSVSREKKERFSLILESASTNQTSMYLCASRGQASYEQYFGPGTRLTVT.

The V and J genes are TRBV28 and TRBJ2-1; 12 bases are shared with TRBD2. J lost 8 bases, V lost 5 bases, and 7 bases had no gene match. The germline gives CDR1 MDHEN, CDR2 SYDVKM. CDR3 length equals 15 residues. DNA of the CDR3: TGTGCCAGCAGTCCTCGACTAGCGGGAGCCTATGAGCAGTTCTTC. This codes for CASSPRLAGAYEQFF.

The chain has TRBV5-4 and TRBJ2-3; tentatively, D is TRBD2 (6 bases). The CDR3 is made up of 14 amino acids. Germline V gene data show CDR1 as SGHNT and CDR2 as YYREEE (reference sequence). The germline V and J ends were trimmed by 1 base and 7 bases, with 13 bases remaining between them. For the CDR3, the DNA is TGTGCCAGCAGCTTGCCGGGAGTGGCGAATACGCAGTATTTT. Its translation is CASSLPGVANTQYF.

J is TRBJ2-3 and V is TRBV25-1, with D hard to call. Looked up from germline, CDR1 is MGHDK and CDR2 is SYGVNS. V was trimmed by 3 bases and J by 2 bases, leaving 9 bases between them. The CDR3 contains 14 residues. This chain's CDR3 is CASSEQLSTDTQYF. The CDR3 DNA reads TGTGCCAGCAGTGAGCAGCTCTCCACAGATACGCAGTATTTT.

The chain joins TRBV5-6 to TRBJ1-5, with a weak D call TRBD1 (5 bases). Germline V gene data show CDR1 as SGHDT and CDR2 as YYEEEE. V lost 2 bases and J 2 bases, leaving 17 bases between the germline ends. This CDR3 has 17 amino acids. In DNA, the CDR3 is TGTGCCAGCAGCTTAACGCTCTCACAGGACCGCAATCAGCCCCAGCATTTT. This translates into CASSLTLSQDRNQPQHF.

The gene calls are TRBV5-4 and TRBJ2-3, with 9 nucleotides matching TRBD2. The CDR3 is made up of 16 amino acids. CDR1 is SGHNT, CDR2 YYREEE, per germline (reference sequence). Trimming cost V 7 bases and J 1 base; bases outside gene matches: 10. CDR3 residues: CASGEQLAGGTDTQYF. The CDR3 nucleotides read TGTGCCAGCGGAGAGCAATTAGCGGGAGGCACAGATACGCAGTATTTT. Variable domain in full (rest from reference TRBV5-4 and TRBJ2-3): ETGVTQSPTHLIKTRGQQVTLRCSSQSGHNTVSWYQQALGQGPQFIFQYYREEENGRGNFPPRFSGLQFPNYSSELNVNALELDDSALYLCASGEQLAGGTDTQYFGPGTRLTVL.

This clone was recorded only once. The chain joins TRBV27 to TRBJ2-3; D unclear. CDR1 is MNHEY and CDR2 is SMNVEV in the germline V gene (reference sequence). The CDR3 covers 13 residues. V gave up 8 bases and J gave up 1 base, with 10 bases separating them. CDR3: CASRWTGTDTQYF. DNA of the CDR3: TGTGCCAGCCGGTGGACCGGCACAGATACGCAGTATTTT.